This T cell receptor (beta chain) was documented in a study of tumor and adjacent non-tumor tissue in lung cancer. Study information: The patients, about nine men and roughly 5 women, were about 31 to 76 with stage I to III disease. Regarding the study as a whole: Top 100 clones took a larger repertoire share in normal lung. Patients with more diverse tumor TCRs had worse survival. TCR diversity was significantly greater in tumor than normal lung tissue.

The template was RNA from unsorted bulk tissue. In the case of this clonotype: Its specificity is unknown. The junction and the germline gene differ at one end; a read error may be behind it.

A modified ARM-PCR protocol with three rounds of nested PCR amplified TCRbeta. A single record per CDR3 protein comes from TCRdb applying MiXCR to the multiplex PCR reads. The profile covers about 78,000 distinct CDR3 sequences, with around 86% appearing a single time and approximately 12% taken by the ten largest. CDR1 and CDR2 from the germline V gene are SGHAT and FQNNGV. There are 13 residues in the CDR3. The sample consisted of lung tumor tissue. The source is a woman aged 45-65 years with non-small cell lung cancer. The chain links TRBV11-2 to TRBJ2-7, with D maybe TRBD2 (5 bases). CDR3 DNA sequence: TGTGCCAGCAGCTTGGGGAATGACTACGAACAGTACTTC. The encoded protein is CASSLGNDYEQYF.